This entry lists 24 T cell receptor beta chains sequenced from one sample in a study of Ad26.COV2.S vaccination and SARS-CoV-2 variants. The treatment is: about 20 received Ad26.COV2.S at low or high dose, single or two shots; 5 received placebo; per-sample allocation not given. On day 63 after the first injection, vaccine and placebo recipients gave samples. Assay: immunoSEQ multiplex PCR; the TCRdb copy retains only in-frame clones and omits some. Of roughly 250,000 clones in the sample, roughly 85% were seen once. The sample here was peripheral blood, taken in a trial of Ad26.COV2.S vaccine versus placebo. These receptor sequences come from a person aged 18-60 years who received the Ad26.COV2.S COVID-19 vaccine or a placebo.

The chain links TRBV6-1 to TRBJ2-2; the match to TRBD2 covers 7 bases. Germline lookup yields CDR1 MNHNS and CDR2 SASEGT. This CDR3 has 15 residues. J gave up 4 bases and V 2 bases, and 4 bases lay outside the gene matches. The CDR3, as DNA: TGTGCCAGCAGTGAATTCGGCGGGGGCACCGGGGAGCTGTTTTTT. Translated, it gives CASSEFGGGTGELFF.

The chain links TRBV13 to TRBJ1-1; D not certain. CDR3 length: 13 amino acids. Trimming left V 5 bases short and J 2 bases short, with 9 bases between. Per the germline V gene, CDR1 is PRHDT and CDR2 is FYEKMQ (reference sequence). In nucleotides, the CDR3 is TGTGCCAGCAGCAAACTCTCAAACACTGAAGCTTTCTTT. Its protein product is CASSKLSNTEAFF.

V and J are TRBV10-3 and TRBJ1-4; TRBD1 aligns across 9 bases. V shed 1 base and J 8 bases; nucleotides not matched to a gene: 11. CDR3 size: 17 residues. The germline CDR1 and CDR2 sequences are ENHRY and SYGVKD. The chain's CDR3 is CAISEWLPGQGWEKLFF. The DNA for the CDR3 is TGTGCCATCAGTGAGTGGCTACCGGGACAGGGATGGGAAAAACTGTTTTTT.

This chain joins TRBV10-2 and TRBJ2-2, with 10 bases lining up with TRBD1. This CDR3 is built from 17 residues. The germline gives CDR1 WSHSY, CDR2 SAAADI. The V segment lost 2 bases and the J segment 3 bases; nucleotides outside the gene matches: 6. CDR3 nucleotides: TGCGCCAGCAGTGAGGCCCGGACAGGGGGGTACACCGGGGAGCTGTTTTTT. Translated: CASSEARTGGYTGELFF.

The CDR3 reads CASSFSGTSTGELFF. CDR3 bases: TGTGCCAGCAGCTTCTCCGGGACATCTACCGGGGAGCTGTTTTTT. The chain carries TRBV5-4 and TRBJ2-2; TRBD1 is a possible D gene (6 bases). The length of the CDR3 is 15 residues. Between the trimmed V and J ends, which lost 2 bases and 5 bases, there was a span of 13 bases. From germline, CDR1 is SGHNT and CDR2 YYREEE (reference sequence).

V gene TRBV29-1 combines with J gene TRBJ2-2; possible D gene TRBD1, 5 bases. V was clipped by 5 bases and J by 5 bases, with 9 bases between them. The CDR3 runs to 12 residues. Looked up from germline, CDR1 is SQVTM and CDR2 is ANQGSEA. CDR3 in DNA: TGCAGCGTTAGACAGCTTACCGGGGAGCTGTTTTTT. Translating gives CSVRQLTGELFF.

This chain's CDR3 is CASSLGGGNQPQHF. CDR3 DNA sequence: TGTGCCAGTAGTCTGGGGGGGGGCAATCAGCCCCAGCATTTT. The J gene is TRBJ1-5, the V gene TRBV19, with a tentative D call TRBD1 (5 bases). The V and J ends lost 5 bases and 2 bases respectively, with 10 bases between them. Germline-derived CDR1 and CDR2 are LNHDA and SQIVND (reference sequence). The CDR3 loop spans 14 amino acids.

This chain connects TRBV19 to TRBJ1-2, with D unclear. Germline values: CDR1 LNHDA, CDR2 SQIVND (reference sequence). The V and J ends lost 3 bases and 0 bases respectively, with 11 bases between them. The CDR3 contains 15 residues. Here the CDR3 DNA reads TGTGCCAGTAGTATCTCCCGGGGAGCTAACTATGGCTACACCTTC. Encoded protein: CASSISRGANYGYTF.

The V call is TRBV6-5, the J call TRBJ2-1, with 10 bases matching TRBD1. Germline V gene sequence: CDR1 MNHEY, CDR2 SVGAGI. Trimming cost V 2 bases and J 14 bases; bases outside gene matches: 12. This CDR3 is 15 amino acids long. This CDR3 is CASSYQPTGGEEEFF. The CDR3 DNA sequence: TGTGCCAGCAGTTACCAACCGACAGGGGGCGAGGAAGAGTTCTTC.

This rearrangement joins TRBV11-2 to TRBJ2-5, with D perhaps matching TRBD1 or TRBD2 (5 bases each). The CDR3 sequence is 13 residues long. The germline gives CDR1 SGHAT, CDR2 FQNNGV. Deletions cut 5 bases from V and 1 base from J, with 8 bases between. CDR3 loop: CASSKGSQETQYF. DNA for the CDR3: TGTGCCAGCAGCAAGGGGAGCCAAGAGACCCAGTACTTC.

This rearrangement joins TRBV9 to TRBJ2-3; D is unresolved. V lost 3 bases to trimming and J lost 3 bases, with 8 bases between them. CDR3 length: 13 amino acids. CDR1 and CDR2 from the germline V gene are SGDLS and YYNGEE. Here the CDR3 DNA reads TGTGCCAGCAGCGCCCTTCTTACAGATACGCAGTATTTT. This gives the protein CASSALLTDTQYF.

The chain has TRBV9 and TRBJ2-7; 9 bases are shared with TRBD1. Germline V CDR1 and CDR2: SGDLS, YYNGEE. This CDR3 region has 15 residues. V gave up 4 bases and J gave up 6 bases; unmatched junction bases: 11. The CDR3 region has the DNA TGTGCCAGCAGCCCCAGTCCCGGGACAGGGAGCGAGCAGTACTTC. This codes for CASSPSPGTGSEQYF.

V and J are TRBV30 and TRBJ2-5; D gene ambiguous. The CDR3 extends over 13 amino acids. With 0 bases removed from V and 1 base from J, the gap between germline ends came to 6 bases. In germline, CDR1 is GTSNPN, CDR2 SVGIG (reference sequence). The CDR3 sequence: CAWSVLGQETQYF. The CDR3 DNA follows: TGTGCCTGGAGTGTACTCGGCCAAGAGACCCAGTACTTC. Full variable domain (outside the CDR3, taken from reference TRBV30 and TRBJ2-5): SQTIHQWPATLVQPVGSPLSLECTVEGTSNPNLYWYRQAAGRGLQLLFYSVGIGQISSEVPQNLSASRPQDRQFILSSKKLLLSDSGFYLCAWSVLGQETQYFGPGTRLLVL.

CDR3 in amino acids: CASSVHREPNEKLFF. In DNA, the CDR3 is TGCGCCAGCAGCGTCCACAGGGAGCCTAATGAAAAACTGTTTTTT. The rearrangement links TRBV5-1 to TRBJ1-4; weak D call: TRBD1 (6 bases). V lost 4 bases and J lost 3, with 13 bases in between. This CDR3 is built from 15 residues. CDR1 is SGHRS and CDR2 is YFSETQ in the germline V gene.

The V gene is TRBV18, the J gene TRBJ1-1; TRBD1 agrees at 7 bases. Trimming at V came to 5 bases and at J to 4 bases, leaving 7 bases not matched to a gene. Per the germline V gene, CDR1 is KGHSH and CDR2 is LQKENI. The CDR3 extends over 14 amino acids. CDR3: CASSSTGSPTEAFF. The CDR3 nucleotides are TGTGCCAGCTCATCGACAGGGTCCCCCACTGAAGCTTTCTTT.

V is TRBV6-1 and J is TRBJ1-6; D unclear. This CDR3 is built from 16 residues. CDR1 MNHNS and CDR2 SASEGT come from the germline V gene. V lost 4 bases to trimming and J lost 3 bases, with 13 bases between them. The CDR3 here is CASSAGPYLYNSPLHF. CDR3 in DNA: TGTGCCAGCAGTGCCGGACCGTACCTCTATAATTCACCCCTCCACTTT.

The chain links TRBV7-2 to TRBJ2-5; unclear D gene. CDR1 is SGHTA, CDR2 FQGNSA, per germline. There are 12 residues in the CDR3. V was clipped by 5 bases and J by 5 bases, with 9 bases between them. Here the CDR3 reads CASSPTWETQYF. The CDR3 DNA reads TGTGCCAGCAGCCCCACGTGGGAGACCCAGTACTTC.

The CDR3 is CASSPGWGGPTDTQYF. CDR3 coding DNA: TGTGCCAGCAGCCCTGGGTGGGGGGGGCCCACAGATACGCAGTATTTT. This chain links TRBV7-9 with TRBJ2-3, with D possibly TRBD2 on 7 matching bases. CDR3 length: 16 amino acids. The V end was cut by 5 bases, the J end by 2 bases, with 17 bases between. Germline CDR1 reads SEHNR; CDR2 reads FQNEAQ (reference sequence).

The chain joins TRBV2 to TRBJ2-1, with TRBD1 identical over 10 bases. This CDR3 is 15 amino acids long. J gave up 4 bases and V 8 bases, and 8 bases lay outside the gene matches. Germline V lookup: CDR1 SNHLY, CDR2 FYNNEI. The CDR3 here is CASGTRDRGYNEQFF. The CDR3 DNA is TGTGCCAGCGGAACCCGGGACAGGGGATACAATGAGCAGTTCTTC.

The rearrangement links TRBV20-1 to TRBJ2-5, with a possible D match to TRBD1 (6 bases). This CDR3 is built from 10 residues. Germline values: CDR1 DFQATT, CDR2 SNEGSKA (reference sequence). The V end was cut by 7 bases, the J end by 4 bases, with 7 bases between. The chain's CDR3 is CSVRGETQYF. In nucleotides, the CDR3 is TGCAGTGTCAGGGGAGAGACCCAGTACTTC.

The chain recombines TRBV4-3 with TRBJ2-1; 14 positions match TRBD2. There are 18 residues in the CDR3. Per the germline V gene, CDR1 is LGHNA and CDR2 is YSLEER. Trimming removed 1 base from V and 2 bases from J; junction bases left unmatched: 4. The DNA of the CDR3 is TGCGCCAGCAGCCAAGGGGGACTAGCGGGAGACACCTACAATGAGCAGTTCTTC. This translates into CASSQGGLAGDTYNEQFF.

This clone was recorded once. This chain connects TRBV6-1 to TRBJ2-7; the D is unclear. Germline-derived CDR1 and CDR2 are MNHNS and SASEGT. Between the trimmed V and J ends, which lost 3 bases and 5 bases, there was a span of 11 bases. CDR3 length equals 13 residues. CDR3 nucleotides: TGTGCCAGCAGTGATTTAGGGCATAACGAGCAGTACGTC. This translates into CASSDLGHNEQYV.

The rearrangement uses TRBV4-1 and TRBJ1-2; 9 positions match TRBD1. J was trimmed by 5 bases and V by 4 bases; bases with no gene match: 8. The germline CDR1 and CDR2 sequences are MGHRA and YSYEKL. There are 15 residues in the CDR3. The CDR3 sequence: CASSPPGQGRYGYTF. CDR3 DNA: TGCGCCAGCAGCCCTCCGGGACAGGGCAGATATGGCTACACCTTC.

This sequence joins TRBV4-1 and TRBJ2-1; TRBD2 is a possible D gene (7 bases). CDR3 length equals 16 residues. V dropped 3 bases and J dropped 5 bases, with 17 bases sitting between them. Germline CDR1 is MGHRA and CDR2 is YSYEKL. In DNA form, the CDR3 reads TGCGCCAGCAGCCACCCCACGGGGGGCCCTAACAATGAGCAGTTCTTC. It codes for CASSHPTGGPNNEQFF.